A single sample gave rise to the 17 T cell receptor beta chains below, sequenced in a study of T cells of healthy individuals. In TCRdb, the 5' RACE reads were re-called with MiXCR into one record per CDR3 protein. The table includes 65,000 to 90,000 distinct CDR3 sequences, more than 5% detected once. The origin of the receptors is a female donor in good health.

The sample holds many counts of this clonotype. CDR3 bases: TGCAGCGTTGGTTGGCTAGCGGGAGGAACCGGGGAGCTGTTTTTT. It yields the protein CSVGWLAGGTGELFF. The V and J genes are TRBV29-1 and TRBJ2-2, with 11 bases lining up with TRBD2. The CDR3 totals 15 residues. The germline V gene encodes CDR1 SQVTM and CDR2 ANQGSEA. V was clipped by 4 bases and J by 5 bases; unmatched bases: 6.

This clonotype was counted ten times or more. This chain connects TRBV5-6 to TRBJ1-1, with D possibly being TRBD1 (5 bases). This CDR3 has 18 residues. Looked up from germline, CDR1 is SGHDT and CDR2 is YYEEEE. V dropped 3 bases and J dropped 0 bases, with 21 bases sitting between them. The DNA for the CDR3 is TGTGCCAGCAGCTCTGGCGTCGGGGCGACGCATGTGAACACTGAAGCTTTCTTT. It codes for CASSSGVGATHVNTEAFF.

The chain carries TRBV6-1 and TRBJ1-2; tentative D call: TRBD1 (5 bases). CDR1 and CDR2 from the germline V gene are MNHNS and SASEGT. The length of the CDR3 is 14 residues. Trimming removed 8 bases from V and 9 bases from J, with 22 bases in between. The CDR3 sequence: CASGADSPSYRYTF. CDR3 bases: TGTGCCAGCGGGGCAGACTCTCCCAGTTATCGCTACACCTTC.

The CDR3 sequence is CASSVGTGINEQYF. CDR3 coding DNA: TGTGCCAGCAGCGTCGGGACAGGTATCAACGAGCAGTACTTC. The V gene is TRBV7-9, the J gene TRBJ2-7, with 8 bases aligning to TRBD1. CDR1 and CDR2 (germline): SEHNR, FQNEAQ (reference sequence). With V trimmed by 5 bases and J by 5 bases, 8 bases remained unmatched. The CDR3 has 14 residues.

This clonotype was observed at least ten times. The gene calls are TRBV4-3 and TRBJ1-4; D is uncertain. Germline V gene lookup returns CDR1 LGHNA and CDR2 YSLEER. V dropped 0 bases and J dropped 6 bases, with 14 bases sitting between them. The CDR3 is made up of 16 amino acids. The CDR3 sequence: CASSQDRGSAYEKLFF. CDR3 sequence (DNA): TGCGCCAGCAGCCAAGATCGAGGCAGCGCGTATGAAAAACTGTTTTTT.

The J gene is TRBJ2-7, the V gene TRBV4-2; maybe TRBD1 (6 bases). The CDR3 totals 15 residues. With 4 bases removed from V and 3 bases from J, the gap between germline ends came to 16 bases. Germline values: CDR1 LGHNA, CDR2 YNFKEQ. The CDR3 DNA reads as TGTGCCAGCAGCCTAATCCAGGGGACCGGCTACGAGCAGTACTTC. It encodes CASSLIQGTGYEQYF.

This clonotype was seen ten or more times. The chain combines TRBV20-1 with TRBJ2-5; D is ambiguous. Germline V gene data show CDR1 as DFQATT and CDR2 as SNEGSKA (reference sequence). This CDR3 region has 12 residues. Trimming took off 4 bases at V and 1 base at J, with 7 bases between the two ends. The CDR3 coding sequence is TGCAGTGCTACGAAGCTCCAAGAGACCCAGTACTTC. Residues: CSATKLQETQYF.

The V and J genes are TRBV5-1 and TRBJ2-5; maybe TRBD1 (6 bases). The CDR3 is 15 amino acids. The germline V gene has CDR1 SGHRS and CDR2 YFSETQ. V was trimmed by 4 bases and J by 1 base, leaving 14 bases between them. The CDR3 region is CASSRAGAPQETQYF. For the CDR3, the DNA is TGCGCCAGCAGCAGAGCAGGGGCTCCCCAAGAGACCCAGTACTTC.

This clonotype was seen at least ten times. The chain recombines TRBV6-5 with TRBJ2-7; perhaps TRBD2 as D (7 bases). Germline assignment: CDR1 MNHEY and CDR2 SVGAGI. The CDR3 extends over 14 amino acids. With 2 bases removed from V and 5 bases from J, the gap between germline ends came to 13 bases. In DNA, the CDR3 is TGTGCCAGCAGTTACGGGGGGGCATCCAACGAGCAGTACTTC. Protein: CASSYGGASNEQYF.

V usage is TRBV19 and J usage is TRBJ2-1, with D possibly matching TRBD2 (6 bases). The V and J ends lost 0 bases and 4 bases respectively, with 16 bases between them. The CDR3 totals 17 residues. The germline V gene encodes CDR1 LNHDA and CDR2 SQIVND (reference sequence). The CDR3 nucleotides are TGTGCCAGTAGTATAGATCAAACAGGAGGGGCATACAATGAGCAGTTCTTC. The encoded protein is CASSIDQTGGAYNEQFF. Based on the CDR3 plus reference TRBV19 and TRBJ2-1, the full variable domain is DGGITQSPKYLFRKEGQNVTLSCEQNLNHDAMYWYRQDPGQGLRLIYYSQIVNDFQKGDIAEGYSVSREKKESFPLTVTSAQKNPTAFYLCASSIDQTGGAYNEQFFGPGTRLTVL.

This clonotype was detected a few times. The chain uses TRBV19 and TRBJ1-5; no clear D gene. Trimming shortened V by 3 bases and J by 4 bases, and 10 bases separated the two germline ends. Germline loops: CDR1 LNHDA, CDR2 SQIVND (reference sequence). This CDR3 has 14 residues. The CDR3 region is CASSILQVNQPQHF. The CDR3 DNA follows: TGTGCCAGTAGTATTCTGCAGGTAAATCAGCCCCAGCATTTT.

This clonotype showed up just a few times. This chain uses TRBV28 with TRBJ2-3; D is possibly TRBD1 or TRBD2 (5 bases each). Germline CDR1 is MDHEN and CDR2 is SYDVKM. The CDR3 has 17 amino acids. V lost 3 bases, J lost 1 base, and 17 bases lay in between. CDR3 amino acids: CASSFPRDGDGTDTQYF. In DNA, the CDR3 is TGTGCCAGCAGTTTTCCCCGGGACGGGGACGGCACAGATACGCAGTATTTT.

V usage is TRBV28 and J usage is TRBJ2-6; D is unresolved. The CDR3 spans 15 residues. Germline-derived CDR1 and CDR2 are MDHEN and SYDVKM. Trimming took off 1 base at V and 0 bases at J, with 4 bases between the two ends. CDR3 nucleotides: TGTGCCAGCAGTTTATTGTTCTCTGGGGCCAACGTCCTGACTTTC. Protein: CASSLLFSGANVLTF.

In its sample, this clonotype was seen many times. V gene TRBV12-5 combines with J gene TRBJ2-3; 8 positions match TRBD2. The J segment lost 1 base and the V segment lost 7 bases, leaving 10 bases of the junction unmatched. The CDR3 runs 16 residues. Germline lookup yields CDR1 LGHNT and CDR2 FRNRAP. The CDR3 protein is CASAKSAGVGTDTQYF. CDR3 nucleotide sequence: TGTGCTAGTGCTAAATCAGCGGGAGTGGGCACAGATACGCAGTATTTT.

This clonotype occurred many times. The rearrangement links TRBV5-1 to TRBJ1-2; tentatively, D is TRBD1 (5 bases). Trimming took off 0 bases at V and 7 bases at J, with 16 bases between the two ends. This CDR3 is 15 amino acids long. Germline V gene lookup returns CDR1 SGHRS and CDR2 YFSETQ. The CDR3, as DNA: TGCGCCAGCAGCTTGGCCCCCGCGACAGCCCCTGGCTACACCTTC. It encodes CASSLAPATAPGYTF.

This clonotype was counted ten times or more. The V and J genes are TRBV7-2 and TRBJ2-1, with 9 bases aligning to TRBD2. Germline loops: CDR1 SGHTA, CDR2 FQGNSA. The CDR3 runs to 15 residues. The V gene end was trimmed by 3 bases and the J gene end by 8 bases; junction bases not matched to a gene: 8. In DNA, the CDR3 is TGTGCCAGCAGCTTTAGTAGCGGGAGTTTGGATGAGCAGTTCTTC. It codes for CASSFSSGSLDEQFF.

This clonotype was seen at least ten times. The chain employs TRBV27 and TRBJ2-7; D gene ambiguous. CDR1 and CDR2 (germline): MNHEY, SMNVEV (reference sequence). V was clipped by 3 bases and J by 2 bases, with 11 bases between them. This CDR3 contains 14 residues. CDR3 sequence: CASSFRTDPYEQYF. The CDR3 DNA reads as TGTGCCAGCAGTTTCCGGACCGACCCCTACGAGCAGTACTTC.